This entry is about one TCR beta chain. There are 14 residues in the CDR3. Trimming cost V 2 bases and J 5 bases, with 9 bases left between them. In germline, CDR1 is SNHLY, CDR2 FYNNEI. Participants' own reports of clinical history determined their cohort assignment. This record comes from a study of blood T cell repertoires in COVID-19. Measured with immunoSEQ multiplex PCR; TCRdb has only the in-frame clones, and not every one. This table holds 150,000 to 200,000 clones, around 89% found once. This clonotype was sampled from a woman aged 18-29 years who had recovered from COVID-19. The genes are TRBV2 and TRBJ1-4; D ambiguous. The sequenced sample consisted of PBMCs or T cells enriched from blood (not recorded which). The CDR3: CASSEWQSNEKLFF. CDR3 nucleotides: TGTGCCAGCAGTGAATGGCAGTCAAATGAAAAACTGTTTTTT.